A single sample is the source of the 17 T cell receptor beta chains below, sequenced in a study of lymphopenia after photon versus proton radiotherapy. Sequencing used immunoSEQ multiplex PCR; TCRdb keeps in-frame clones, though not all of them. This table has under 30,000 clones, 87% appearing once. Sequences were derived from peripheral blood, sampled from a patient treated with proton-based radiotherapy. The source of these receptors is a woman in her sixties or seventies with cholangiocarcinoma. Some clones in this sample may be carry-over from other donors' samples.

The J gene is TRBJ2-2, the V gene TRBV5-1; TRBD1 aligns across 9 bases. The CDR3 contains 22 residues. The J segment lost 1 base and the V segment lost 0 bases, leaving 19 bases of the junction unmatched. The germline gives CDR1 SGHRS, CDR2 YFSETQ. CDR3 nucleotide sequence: TGCGCCAGCAGCTTGGATACCTTCCCGGGACAGGGCTCACTAGTGAACACCGGGGAGCTGTTTTTT. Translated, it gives CASSLDTFPGQGSLVNTGELFF.

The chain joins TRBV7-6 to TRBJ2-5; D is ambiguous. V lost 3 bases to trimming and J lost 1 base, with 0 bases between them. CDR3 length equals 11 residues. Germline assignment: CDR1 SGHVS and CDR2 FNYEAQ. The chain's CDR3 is CASSFQETQYF. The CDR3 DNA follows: TGTGCCAGCAGCTTCCAAGAGACCCAGTACTTC. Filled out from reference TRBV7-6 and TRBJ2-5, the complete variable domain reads GAGVSQSPRYKVTKRGQDVALRCDPISGHVSLYWYRQALGQGPEFLTYFNYEAQQDKSGLPNDRFSAERPEGSISTLTIQRTEQRDSAMYRCASSFQETQYFGPGTRLLVL.

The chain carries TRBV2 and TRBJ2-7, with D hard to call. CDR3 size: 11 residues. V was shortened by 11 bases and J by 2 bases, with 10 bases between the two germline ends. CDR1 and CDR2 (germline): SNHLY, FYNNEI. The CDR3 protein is CAATATYEQYF. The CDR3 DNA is TGTGCCGCAACGGCCACCTACGAGCAGTACTTC. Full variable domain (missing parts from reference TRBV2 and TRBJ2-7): EPEVTQTPSHQVTQMGQEVILRCVPISNHLYFYWYRQILGQKVEFLVSFYNNEISEKSEIFDDQFSVERPDGSNFTLKIRSTKLEDSAMYFCAATATYEQYFGPGTRLTVT.

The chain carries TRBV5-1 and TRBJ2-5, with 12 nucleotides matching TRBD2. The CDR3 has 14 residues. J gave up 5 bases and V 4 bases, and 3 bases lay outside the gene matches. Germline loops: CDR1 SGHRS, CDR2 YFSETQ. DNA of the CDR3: TGCGCCAGCAGCCGACTAGCGGGAGATGAGACCCAGTACTTC. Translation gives CASSRLAGDETQYF.

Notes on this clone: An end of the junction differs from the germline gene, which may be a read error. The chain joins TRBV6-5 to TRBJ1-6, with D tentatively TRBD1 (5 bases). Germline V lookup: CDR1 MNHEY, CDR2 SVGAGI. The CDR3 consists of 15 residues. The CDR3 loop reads CASSYARAPNSPLHF. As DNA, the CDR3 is TGTGCCAGCAGTTACGCCAGGGCTCCCAATTCGCCCCTCCACTTT.

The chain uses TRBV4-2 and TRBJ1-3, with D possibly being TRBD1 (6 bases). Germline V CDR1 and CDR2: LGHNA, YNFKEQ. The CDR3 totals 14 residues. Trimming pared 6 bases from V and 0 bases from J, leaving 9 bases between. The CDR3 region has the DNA TGTGCCAGCAGGGCAGGGGCCTCTGGAAACACCATATATTTT. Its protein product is CASRAGASGNTIYF.

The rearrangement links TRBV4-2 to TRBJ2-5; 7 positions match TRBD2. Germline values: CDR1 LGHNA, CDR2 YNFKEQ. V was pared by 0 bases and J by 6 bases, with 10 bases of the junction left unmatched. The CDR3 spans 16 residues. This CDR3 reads CASSQDLGTTRKTQYF. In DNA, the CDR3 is TGTGCCAGCAGCCAAGACCTCGGGACTACCCGAAAGACCCAGTACTTC.

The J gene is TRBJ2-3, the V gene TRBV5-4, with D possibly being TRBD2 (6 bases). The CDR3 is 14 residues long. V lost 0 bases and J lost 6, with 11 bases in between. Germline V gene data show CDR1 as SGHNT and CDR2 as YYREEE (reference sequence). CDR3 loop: CASSLAAREDTQYF. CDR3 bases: TGTGCCAGCAGCTTGGCAGCTCGGGAGGATACGCAGTATTTT.

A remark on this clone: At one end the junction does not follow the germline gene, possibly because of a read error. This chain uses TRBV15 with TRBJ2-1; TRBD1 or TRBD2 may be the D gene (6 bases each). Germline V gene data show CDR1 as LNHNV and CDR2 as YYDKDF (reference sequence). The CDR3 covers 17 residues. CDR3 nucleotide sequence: TGTGCCACCAGCAGAGACTCGGGGGCTGGACCGCGGCGTGAGGAGTTCTTC. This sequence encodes CATSRDSGAGPRREEFF. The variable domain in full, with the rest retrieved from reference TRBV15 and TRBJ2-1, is DAMVIQNPRYQVTQFGKPVTLSCSQTLNHNVMYWYQQKSSQAPKLLFHYYDKDFNNEADTPDNFQSRRPNTSFCFLDIRSPGLGDTAMYLCATSRDSGAGPRREEFFGPGTRLTVL.

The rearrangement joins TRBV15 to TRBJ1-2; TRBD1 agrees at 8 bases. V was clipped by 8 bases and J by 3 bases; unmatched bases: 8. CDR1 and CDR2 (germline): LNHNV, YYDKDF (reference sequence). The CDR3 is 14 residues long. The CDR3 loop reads CATQPMDRDYGYTF. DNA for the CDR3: TGTGCCACCCAGCCGATGGACAGGGACTATGGCTACACCTTC.

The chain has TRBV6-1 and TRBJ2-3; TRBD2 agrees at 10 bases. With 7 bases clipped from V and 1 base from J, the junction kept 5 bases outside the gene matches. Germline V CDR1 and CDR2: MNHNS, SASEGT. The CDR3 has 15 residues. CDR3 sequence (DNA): TGTGCCAGCAATAGGCTAGCGGGGGGCACAGATACGCAGTATTTT. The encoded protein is CASNRLAGGTDTQYF.

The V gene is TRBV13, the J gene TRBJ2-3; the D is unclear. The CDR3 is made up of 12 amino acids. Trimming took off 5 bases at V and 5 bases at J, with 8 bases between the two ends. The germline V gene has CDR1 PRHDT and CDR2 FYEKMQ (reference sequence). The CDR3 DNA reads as TGTGCCAGCAGCCGAGCTGGAGATACGCAGTATTTT. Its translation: CASSRAGDTQYF.

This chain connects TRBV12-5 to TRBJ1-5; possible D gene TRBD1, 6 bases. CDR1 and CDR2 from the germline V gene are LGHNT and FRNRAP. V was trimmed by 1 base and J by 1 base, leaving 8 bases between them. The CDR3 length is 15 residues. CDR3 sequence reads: CASGLGQASNQPQHF. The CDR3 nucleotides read TGTGCTAGTGGTTTGGGACAGGCCAGCAATCAGCCCCAGCATTTT. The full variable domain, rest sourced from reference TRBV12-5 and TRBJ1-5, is DARVTQTPRHKVTEMGQEVTMRCQPILGHNTVFWYRQTMMQGLELLAYFRNRAPLDDSGMPKDRFSAEMPDATLATLKIQPSEPRDSAVYFCASGLGQASNQPQHFGDGTRLSIL.

CDR3 in amino acids: CATSRDDRDEQYF. CDR3 DNA sequence: TGTGCCACCAGCAGAGATGACAGGGACGAGCAGTACTTC. The genes are TRBV15 and TRBJ2-7; 7 positions agree with TRBD1. The V and J ends lost 0 bases and 5 bases, in that order; junction bases with no gene match: 1. CDR1 is LNHNV and CDR2 is YYDKDF in the germline V gene (reference sequence). This CDR3 contains 13 residues.

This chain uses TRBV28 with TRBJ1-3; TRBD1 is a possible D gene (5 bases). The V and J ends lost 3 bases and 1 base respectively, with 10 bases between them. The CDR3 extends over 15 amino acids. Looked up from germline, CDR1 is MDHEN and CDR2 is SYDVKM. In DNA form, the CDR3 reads TGTGCCAGCAGTTTGGGGGTGTGGTCTGGAAACACCATATATTTT. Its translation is CASSLGVWSGNTIYF.

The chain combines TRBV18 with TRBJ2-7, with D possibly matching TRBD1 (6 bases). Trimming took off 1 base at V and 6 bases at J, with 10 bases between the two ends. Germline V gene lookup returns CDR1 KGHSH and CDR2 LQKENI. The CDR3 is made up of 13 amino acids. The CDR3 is CASSPLDRTEQYF. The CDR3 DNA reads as TGTGCCAGCTCACCACTAGACAGGACCGAGCAGTACTTC. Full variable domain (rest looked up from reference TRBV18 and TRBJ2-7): NAGVMQNPRHLVRRRGQEARLRCSPMKGHSHVYWYRQLPEEGLKFMVYLQKENIIDESGMPKERFSAEFPKEGPSILRIQQVVRGDSAAYFCASSPLDRTEQYFGPGTRLTVT.

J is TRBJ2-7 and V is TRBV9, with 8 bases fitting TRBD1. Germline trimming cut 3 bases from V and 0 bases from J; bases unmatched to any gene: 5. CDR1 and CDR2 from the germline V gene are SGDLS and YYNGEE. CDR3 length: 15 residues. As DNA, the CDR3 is TGTGCCAGCAGCGCAGGGACAGGCTTCTCCTACGAGCAGTACTTC. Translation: CASSAGTGFSYEQYF.